These 29 T cell receptor beta chains were sequenced from one sample in a study of PD-1 blockade in classical Hodgkin lymphoma. The protocol was immunoSEQ multiplex PCR, while the TCRdb copy is restricted to in-frame clones and leaves out a portion. This table has about 36,000 clones, 69% appearing once. Every single patient, without exception, relapsed after autologous stem cell transplantation, and brentuximab vedotin exposure varied. Sequenced here: peripheral blood mononuclear cells (PBMCs), sampled before the second cycle of nivolumab. These receptors all stem from a human donor with classical Hodgkin lymphoma.

This clone was detected only a few times. The V and J genes are TRBV7-3 and TRBJ2-5; tentatively, D is TRBD1 or TRBD2 (6 bases each). V was shortened by 3 bases and J by 4 bases, with 9 bases between the two germline ends. This CDR3 is 13 amino acids long. The germline V gene has CDR1 SGHTA and CDR2 FQGTGA. Here the CDR3 reads CASSLGGGETQYF. CDR3 nucleotide sequence: TGTGCCAGCAGCTTGGGGGGCGGAGAGACCCAGTACTTC. Full variable domain (outside the CDR3, taken from reference TRBV7-3 and TRBJ2-5): GAGVSQTPSNKVTEKGKYVELRCDPISGHTALYWYRQSLGQGPEFLIYFQGTGAADDSGLPNDRFFAVRPEGSVSTLKIQRTERGDSAVYLCASSLGGGETQYFGPGTRLLVL.

There are a few counts of this clone. The CDR3 is CASRFGTVNQPQHF. The CDR3 bases are TGCGCCAGCAGATTTGGGACAGTGAATCAGCCCCAGCATTTT. This chain connects TRBV23-1 to TRBJ1-5, with 7 bases that match TRBD1. TRBV23-1 is labeled an ORF, and its function is uncertain. The CDR3 covers 14 residues. V was pared by 6 bases and J by 4 bases, with 6 bases of the junction left unmatched.

The sample holds a few counts of this clone. A junction boundary mismatches the germline segment, possibly from a read error. J is TRBJ1-4 and V is TRBV28; a possible D gene is TRBD1 (5 bases). Germline loops: CDR1 MDHEN, CDR2 SYDVKM. This CDR3 spans 11 amino acids. The CDR3: CASSGRGILQF. In DNA form, the CDR3 reads TGTGCCAGCAGTGGAAGGGGTATTCTCCAATTT. The full variable domain, in which reference TRBV28 and TRBJ1-4 provide the parts outside the CDR3, is DVKVTQSSRYLVKRTGEKVFLECVQDMDHENMFWYRQDPGLGLRLIYFSYDVKMKEKGDIPEGYSVSREKKERFSLILESASTNQTSMYLCASSGRGILQFGSGTQLSVL.

V usage is TRBV6-5 and J usage is TRBJ1-3; D might be TRBD1 (5 bases). CDR3 length: 16 residues. V was clipped by 0 bases and J by 4 bases, with 13 bases between them. The germline V gene has CDR1 MNHEY and CDR2 SVGAGI. The CDR3 is CASSYSGGVTGNTIYF. In DNA, the CDR3 is TGTGCCAGCAGTTACTCGGGAGGGGTGACGGGAAACACCATATATTTT.

The J gene is TRBJ2-1, the V gene TRBV5-6, with TRBD1 identical over 11 bases. With 5 bases clipped from V and 2 bases from J, the junction kept 12 bases outside the gene matches. The CDR3 contains 18 residues. The germline V gene encodes CDR1 SGHDT and CDR2 YYEEEE. The CDR3 sequence: CASSPGQGARRTYNEQFF. The CDR3 DNA follows: TGTGCCAGCAGTCCAGGACAGGGGGCCCGCCGTACCTACAATGAGCAGTTCTTC. Looking up the rest from reference TRBV5-6 and TRBJ2-1 gives the full variable domain: DAGVTQSPTHLIKTRGQQVTLRCSPKSGHDTVSWYQQALGQGPQFIFQYYEEEERQRGNFPDRFSGHQFPNYSSELNVNALLLGDSALYLCASSPGQGARRTYNEQFFGPGTRLTVL.

V gene TRBV5-1 combines with J gene TRBJ1-1; TRBD1 is a possible D gene (6 bases). CDR3 length: 15 residues. Germline CDR1 SGHRS, CDR2 YFSETQ. V lost 2 bases to trimming and J lost 0 bases, with 11 bases between them. The CDR3 region has the DNA TGCGCCAGCAGCTTATATCAGGGGATGAACACTGAAGCTTTCTTT. Its translation: CASSLYQGMNTEAFF.

The V call is TRBV9, the J call TRBJ2-4; possibly TRBD1 for D (5 bases). Trimming removed 4 bases from V and 5 bases from J, with 13 bases in between. The CDR3 runs 14 residues. Germline V gene lookup returns CDR1 SGDLS and CDR2 YYNGEE. CDR3 in DNA: TGTGCCAGCAGCCCCACAGGTTCCCAAAACATTCAGTACTTC. This sequence encodes CASSPTGSQNIQYF. The full variable domain, completed using reference TRBV9 and TRBJ2-4, is DSGVTQTPKHLITATGQRVTLRCSPRSGDLSVYWYQQSLDQGLQFLIQYYNGEERAKGNILERFSAQQFPDLHSELNLSSLELGDSALYFCASSPTGSQNIQYFGAGTRLSVL.

This clone was counted between two and nine times. This chain joins TRBV5-1 and TRBJ2-2; TRBD2 agrees at 9 bases. The V and J ends lost 5 bases and 9 bases, in that order; junction bases with no gene match: 8. The CDR3 is 14 residues long. The germline CDR1 and CDR2 sequences are SGHRS and YFSETQ. The CDR3 nucleotides are TGCGCCAGCAGACCGACTAGCGGTAGTCGGGAGCTGTTTTTT. This encodes CASRPTSGSRELFF.

J is TRBJ1-5 and V is TRBV6-5; maybe TRBD1 (6 bases). The germline CDR1 and CDR2 sequences are MNHEY and SVGAGI. With 6 bases removed from V and 4 bases from J, the gap between germline ends came to 13 bases. The CDR3 is 14 residues long. In DNA form, the CDR3 reads TGTGCCAGCAGGAAATCTCAGGGGAATCAGCCCCAGCATTTT. It yields the protein CASRKSQGNQPQHF.

This clone appeared a few times. This specimen includes other DNA sequences encoding the same CDR3. The chain couples TRBV5-1 to TRBJ1-5; 9 bases line up with TRBD1. The CDR3 extends over 14 amino acids. The germline V gene has CDR1 SGHRS and CDR2 YFSETQ. Trimming cost V 4 bases and J 4 bases; bases outside gene matches: 3. The chain's CDR3 is CASSPGTGNQPQHF. The CDR3 DNA reads as TGCGCCAGCAGCCCAGGGACAGGGAATCAGCCCCAGCATTTT.

The V gene is TRBV27, the J gene TRBJ2-7; D may be TRBD1 or TRBD2 (5 bases each). Trimming took 6 bases from V and 3 from J, leaving 12 bases between them. The V gene's germline CDR1 is MNHEY and CDR2 SMNVEV (reference sequence). The CDR3 spans 13 residues. The CDR3 region is CASRGTRSYEQYF. CDR3 sequence (DNA): TGTGCCAGCAGAGGGACGCGGAGCTACGAGCAGTACTTC.

The chain carries TRBV5-4 and TRBJ2-7, with a weak D call TRBD2 (6 bases). There are 17 residues in the CDR3. The V gene lost 5 bases and the J gene lost 0 bases, with 21 bases spanning the gap. From germline, CDR1 is SGHNT and CDR2 YYREEE (reference sequence). The CDR3 sequence: CASSSGPPAGSSYEQYF. The DNA for the CDR3 is TGTGCCAGCAGTTCAGGCCCCCCCGCGGGGAGCTCCTACGAGCAGTACTTC.

This sequence joins TRBV29-1 and TRBJ2-3, with a weak D call TRBD2 (6 bases). Germline CDR1 is SQVTM and CDR2 is ANQGSEA. This CDR3 is 12 amino acids long. V lost 7 bases to trimming and J lost 2 bases, with 10 bases between them. The CDR3: CSGGDDTDTQYF. For the CDR3, the DNA is TGCAGCGGGGGGGACGACACAGATACGCAGTATTTT.

J is TRBJ2-7 and V is TRBV10-3, with D perhaps assigned TRBD1 or TRBD2 (5 bases each). The CDR3 totals 14 residues. The germline V gene encodes CDR1 ENHRY and CDR2 SYGVKD. V gave up 6 bases and J gave up 2 bases, with 14 bases separating them. CDR3 DNA: TGTGCCATCAGACCGGGGCAGAACCCCTACGAGCAGTACTTC. Its protein is CAIRPGQNPYEQYF.

The rearrangement uses TRBV28 and TRBJ2-1; 7 bases align to TRBD2. The CDR3 runs to 17 residues. CDR1 and CDR2 from the germline V gene are MDHEN and SYDVKM. V shed 2 bases and J 6 bases; nucleotides not matched to a gene: 13. CDR3 amino acids: CASSLPPGGSAANEQFF. The CDR3 bases are TGTGCCAGCAGTTTACCCCCTGGCGGGAGTGCTGCCAATGAGCAGTTCTTC.

This clone came up a few times. This chain connects TRBV4-2 to TRBJ2-3; tentative D call: TRBD2 (5 bases). This CDR3 is 19 amino acids long. V was pared by 1 base and J by 0 bases, with 20 bases between. CDR1 is LGHNA and CDR2 is YNFKEQ in the germline V gene. CDR3 region: CASSQVRIASGTSTDTQYF. CDR3 bases: TGTGCCAGCAGCCAAGTACGGATAGCGAGCGGCACTAGCACAGATACGCAGTATTTT.

This rearrangement joins TRBV28 to TRBJ2-7, with 9 bases that match TRBD2. The CDR3 has 13 amino acids. Germline V CDR1 and CDR2: MDHEN, SYDVKM. Trimming at V came to 0 bases and at J to 8 bases, leaving 2 bases not matched to a gene. For the CDR3, the DNA is TGTGCCAGCAGTTTATGGCTAGCGGGGAAGCAGTACTTC. Protein: CASSLWLAGKQYF.

The genes are TRBV28 and TRBJ2-1, with 13 bases lining up with TRBD2. With 6 bases clipped from V and 5 bases from J, the junction kept 7 bases outside the gene matches. The CDR3 totals 16 residues. Germline V CDR1 and CDR2: MDHEN, SYDVKM. This CDR3 reads CASSSRLAGGHNEQFF. For the CDR3, the DNA is TGTGCCAGCAGCTCCAGACTAGCGGGAGGCCACAATGAGCAGTTCTTC.

This chain connects TRBV4-3 to TRBJ1-4, with D possibly matching TRBD1 (6 bases). Trimming took off 1 base at V and 8 bases at J, with 17 bases between the two ends. The CDR3 spans 16 residues. Looked up from germline, CDR1 is LGHNA and CDR2 is YSLEER. CDR3 DNA sequence: TGCGCCAGCAGCCAAGTTGGTGGCAGGGGCAGGGAAAAACTGTTTTTT. Its protein is CASSQVGGRGREKLFF.

This clone came up once. The CDR3 sequence: CAWTAGQGGTDTQYF. The CDR3 DNA reads TGTGCCTGGACTGCGGGGCAGGGGGGCACAGATACGCAGTATTTT. The rearrangement links TRBV30 to TRBJ2-3, with D maybe TRBD1 (7 bases). Trimming stripped 4 bases from V and 1 base from J, with 15 bases between. The CDR3 totals 15 residues. Germline loops: CDR1 GTSNPN, CDR2 SVGIG (reference sequence).

Regarding this clone: A read error may produce the germline difference seen at one junction end. V and J are TRBV5-1 and TRBJ1-2, with no clear D. This CDR3 spans 12 amino acids. Germline V gene sequence: CDR1 SGHRS, CDR2 YFSETQ. CDR3 nucleotide sequence: TGTGCCAGCAGCGTCACATCCTATGGCTACACCTTC. Amino acids: CASSVTSYGYTF.

The chain has TRBV2 and TRBJ1-2; D is uncertain. There are 11 residues in the CDR3. Germline V gene sequence: CDR1 SNHLY, CDR2 FYNNEI. Trimming shortened V by 6 bases and J by 3 bases, and 5 bases separated the two germline ends. The CDR3 reads CASRMDYGYTF. CDR3 nucleotide sequence: TGTGCCAGCAGGATGGACTATGGCTACACCTTC. The variable domain in full, completed from reference TRBV2 and TRBJ1-2, reads EPEVTQTPSHQVTQMGQEVILRCVPISNHLYFYWYRQILGQKVEFLVSFYNNEISEKSEIFDDQFSVERPDGSNFTLKIRSTKLEDSAMYFCASRMDYGYTFGSGTRLTVV.

This clone has a handful of counts. The genes are TRBV5-6 and TRBJ2-1; D call uncertain. Between the trimmed V and J ends, which lost 5 bases and 3 bases, there was a span of 9 bases. The germline V gene has CDR1 SGHDT and CDR2 YYEEEE. The CDR3 has 13 residues. Here the CDR3 DNA reads TGTGCCAGCAGTAACACCAACTACAATGAGCAGTTCTTC. Residues: CASSNTNYNEQFF.

In this sample, this clone turned up a few times. Other DNA sequences in this sample translate to the same CDR3. The V call is TRBV2, the J call TRBJ2-5; TRBD2 aligns across 11 bases. The V segment lost 2 bases and the J segment 5 bases; nucleotides outside the gene matches: 10. Germline V gene lookup returns CDR1 SNHLY and CDR2 FYNNEI. The CDR3 has 17 amino acids. The CDR3, as DNA: TGTGCCAGCAGTGAATTGGGGGTAGCGGGGGGGGCCGAGACCCAGTACTTC. It encodes CASSELGVAGGAETQYF.

This clone was seen once. V and J are TRBV7-6 and TRBJ2-7; D gene ambiguous. This CDR3 has 15 amino acids. Looked up from germline, CDR1 is SGHVS and CDR2 is FNYEAQ. The V end was cut by 1 base, the J end by 3 bases, with 13 bases between. The CDR3 loop reads CASSLGQETIYEQYF. As DNA, the CDR3 is TGTGCCAGCAGCTTAGGGCAGGAAACCATCTACGAGCAGTACTTC.

The gene calls are TRBV7-9 and TRBJ1-5; 7 nucleotides agree with TRBD1. The CDR3 totals 17 residues. Germline-derived CDR1 and CDR2 are SEHNR and FQNEAQ (reference sequence). J lost 4 bases, V lost 3 bases, and 12 bases had no gene match. The CDR3 DNA reads TGTGCCAGCAGCTTGGGGGACAGTTTGGGTCCTAATCAGCCCCAGCATTTT. It codes for CASSLGDSLGPNQPQHF.

The genes are TRBV28 and TRBJ1-5, with D hard to call. The CDR3 is 14 amino acids. V lost 2 bases and J lost 6, with 11 bases in between. CDR1 MDHEN and CDR2 SYDVKM come from the germline V gene. CDR3 in DNA: TGTGCCAGCAGTTTAGGCCTTGAAGGTCAGCCCCAGCATTTT. This codes for CASSLGLEGQPQHF. The full variable domain, completed using reference TRBV28 and TRBJ1-5, is DVKVTQSSRYLVKRTGEKVFLECVQDMDHENMFWYRQDPGLGLRLIYFSYDVKMKEKGDIPEGYSVSREKKERFSLILESASTNQTSMYLCASSLGLEGQPQHFGDGTRLSIL.

The chain links TRBV4-3 to TRBJ1-2; tentative D call: TRBD1 (5 bases). Germline V gene sequence: CDR1 LGHNA, CDR2 YSLEER. V lost 4 bases and J 2 bases, leaving 20 bases between the germline ends. CDR3 length: 17 amino acids. CDR3 nucleotide sequence: TGCGCCAGCAGCCGAGAGACGGACACGTCGAGGAACTATGGCTACACCTTC. The encoded protein is CASSRETDTSRNYGYTF.

The V and J genes are TRBV6-1 and TRBJ1-2, with D possibly TRBD1 on 5 matching bases. This CDR3 is built from 14 residues. V dropped 1 base and J dropped 4 bases, with 10 bases sitting between them. Germline V gene sequence: CDR1 MNHNS, CDR2 SASEGT. The CDR3 protein is CASSEGWGGYGYTF. For the CDR3, the DNA is TGTGCCAGCAGTGAAGGTTGGGGGGGCTATGGCTACACCTTC.